This TCR beta chain was recovered during a study of beta chain features in type 1 diabetes. Expressed TCRB transcripts got sequenced, as all isolated RNA was reverse transcribed. Profiled with immunoSEQ multiplex PCR; TCRdb holds only in-frame clones, not every one. Of approximately 150,000 clones in the sample, 9% to 10% were seen once. The CDR3 covers 16 residues. V was clipped by 5 bases and J by 2 bases; unmatched bases: 7. CDR1 is LNHNV and CDR2 is YYDKDF in the germline V gene (reference sequence). The origin of this receptor is a middle-aged woman in good health. The chain couples TRBV15 to TRBJ1-2; 11 nucleotides line up with TRBD1. The sample taken for sequencing was central memory CD4+ T cells from blood. In nucleotides, the CDR3 is TGTGCCACCAGCTATCCCGGACAGGGGGCAAACTATGGCTACACCTTC. As protein: CATSYPGQGANYGYTF.